The 5 T cell receptor beta chains listed next were all sequenced from one sample in a study of cytomegalovirus exposure and HLA in healthy donors. Primers for the PCR totalled 60 Vbeta and 13 Jbeta. Assay used: immunoSEQ multiplex PCR; TCRdb lists only in-frame clones, some missing. Here the sample spans 130,000 to 150,000 clones, over 60% being singletons. Sequenced sample: PBMCs. These receptors all come from a male donor in good health and CMV-seropositive.

This chain joins TRBV28 and TRBJ1-4; 8 nucleotides agree with TRBD1. The CDR3 is made up of 15 amino acids. Per the germline V gene, CDR1 is MDHEN and CDR2 is SYDVKM. The V and J ends lost 6 bases and 10 bases, in that order; junction bases with no gene match: 13. The CDR3 region is CASRPQTGDLGKLFF. The CDR3 DNA reads as TGTGCCAGCAGGCCTCAGACAGGGGATTTGGGAAAACTGTTTTTT.

This chain connects TRBV15 to TRBJ2-7, with TRBD1 matching over 8 bases. The CDR3 has 15 amino acids. The V gene's germline CDR1 is LNHNV and CDR2 YYDKDF (reference sequence). V was clipped by 1 base and J by 7 bases; unmatched bases: 9. The CDR3 DNA follows: TGTGCCACCAGCAGAGGCGAAACAGGGGGATGGGAGCAGTACTTC. Translating it yields CATSRGETGGWEQYF.

The chain is built from TRBV11-3 and TRBJ2-5; 7 bases line up with TRBD1. The CDR3 spans 13 residues. CDR1 is SGHNT and CDR2 is YENEEA in the germline V gene. The V gene end was trimmed by 5 bases and the J gene end by 5 bases; junction bases not matched to a gene: 5. DNA for the CDR3: TGTGCCAGCAGCGAGGGGGCGGGTGAGACCCAGTACTTC. As protein: CASSEGAGETQYF. Filled out from reference TRBV11-3 and TRBJ2-5, the complete variable domain reads EAGVVQSPRYKIIEKKQPVAFWCNPISGHNTLYWYLQNLGQGPELLIRYENEEAVDDSQLPKDRFSAERLKGVDSTLKIQPAELGDSAVYLCASSEGAGETQYFGPGTRLLVL.

This clone was detected only a few times. V usage is TRBV5-1 and J usage is TRBJ2-7, with TRBD1 as a possible D gene (5 bases). Germline V gene sequence: CDR1 SGHRS, CDR2 YFSETQ. The germline V and J ends were trimmed by 3 bases and 1 base, with 8 bases remaining between them. The CDR3 loop spans 13 amino acids. The CDR3 loop reads CASSYQGSYEQYF. In DNA, the CDR3 is TGCGCCAGCAGCTATCAGGGTTCCTACGAGCAGTACTTC.

The chain employs TRBV5-5 and TRBJ1-2, with 7 positions matching TRBD1. V was pared by 5 bases and J by 6 bases, with 10 bases of the junction left unmatched. CDR3 size: 14 residues. Germline V gives CDR1 SGHKS, CDR2 YYEKEE (reference sequence). CDR3 nucleotide sequence: TGTGCCAGCAGTTCCGTACAGGGGCTCGATGGCTACACCTTC. It specifies CASSSVQGLDGYTF. Combining the CDR3 with reference TRBV5-5 and TRBJ1-2 gives the whole variable domain DAGVTQSPTHLIKTRGQQVTLRCSPISGHKSVSWYQQVLGQGPQFIFQYYEKEERGRGNFPDRFSARQFPNYSSELNVNALLLGDSALYLCASSSVQGLDGYTFGSGTRLTVV.